This T cell receptor beta chain was documented in a study of T cell repertoires in cytomegalovirus infection. On the study more broadly: Epitope selection comprised recently identified HLA-C-restricted CMV epitopes and well-studied HLA-B-restricted CMV epitopes. Through public TCR beta signatures, both CMV infection and matching HLA type were indicated.

Germline values: CDR1 MNHEY, CDR2 SVGEGT. This CDR3 region has 16 residues. V lost 10 bases to trimming and J lost 0 bases, with 16 bases between them. TCRdb re-called the reads with MiXCR, one entry per CDR3 protein. The data contain roughly 500,000 distinct CDR3 sequences, roughly 46% of them singletons. A single count supports this clonotype. Its antigen remains unidentified. General observations from the study: The ex vivo response was dominated by HLA-C-restricted CMV-specific TCR beta clonotypes.

The TCR originated in a human donor in good health (CMV status not recorded). Some clones in this sample may be carry-over from other donors' samples. Sequenced material: cultured PBMCs, taken from culture after CMV antigen stimulation. The chain carries TRBV6-2 or TRBV6-3 and TRBJ2-6, with D unresolved. CDR3 sequence: CATLWRLGSGANVLTF. DNA of the CDR3: TGTGCCACCTTATGGCGGCTCGGCTCTGGGGCCAACGTCCTGACTTTC.